This passage covers 2 T cell receptor beta chains from one sample sequenced in a study of CD8+ T cells in alopecia areata. RNA, once extracted, was reverse transcribed into cDNA for use as the sequencing template. TCRdb's table, derived via immunoSEQ multiplex PCR, lists solely in-frame clones and lacks some. The sample includes approximately 120,000 clones, about 50% of them seen just once. The sequenced material came from NKG2D-low CD8+ T cells sorted from blood. The origin of the receptors is a human donor with alopecia areata.

The CDR3 is CIPQRQETQYF. DNA of the CDR3: TGCATACCACAGCGACAAGAGACCCAGTACTTC. The rearrangement links TRBV29-1 to TRBJ2-5; D is ambiguous. This CDR3 is built from 11 residues. Germline V gives CDR1 SQVTM, CDR2 ANQGSEA.

The chain joins TRBV29-1 to TRBJ2-1; 8 positions agree with TRBD2. CDR1 SQVTM and CDR2 ANQGSEA come from the germline V gene. The CDR3 covers 14 residues. The J segment lost 0 bases and the V segment lost 7 bases, leaving 5 bases of the junction unmatched. The CDR3 loop is CSELSGSSYNEQFF. CDR3 nucleotide sequence: TGCAGCGAGTTAAGCGGGAGCTCCTACAATGAGCAGTTCTTC.